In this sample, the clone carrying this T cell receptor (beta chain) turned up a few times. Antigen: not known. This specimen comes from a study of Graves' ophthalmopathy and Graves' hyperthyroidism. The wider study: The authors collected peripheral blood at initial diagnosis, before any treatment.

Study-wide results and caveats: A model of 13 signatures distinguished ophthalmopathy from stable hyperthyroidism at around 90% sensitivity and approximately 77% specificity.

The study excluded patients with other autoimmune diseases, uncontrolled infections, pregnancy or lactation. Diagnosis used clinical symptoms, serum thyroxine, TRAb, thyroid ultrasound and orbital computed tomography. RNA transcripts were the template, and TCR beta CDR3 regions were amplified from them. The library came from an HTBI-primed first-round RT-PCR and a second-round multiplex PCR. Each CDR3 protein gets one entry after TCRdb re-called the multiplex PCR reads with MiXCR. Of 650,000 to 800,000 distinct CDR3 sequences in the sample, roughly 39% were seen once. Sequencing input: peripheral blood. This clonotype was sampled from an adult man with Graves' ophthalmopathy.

This chain's CDR3 is CASSTRTGADTQYF. As DNA, the CDR3 is TGTGCCAGTAGTACCCGGACAGGGGCAGATACGCAGTATTTT. The J gene is TRBJ2-3, the V gene TRBV19; 9 positions match TRBD1. The CDR3 sequence is 14 residues long. CDR1 is LNHDA and CDR2 is SQIVND in the germline V gene (reference sequence). J gave up 4 bases and V 4 bases, and 3 bases lay outside the gene matches.